The 27 T cell receptor beta chains given below trace back to one sample, sequenced in a study of OX40 agonist ivuxolimab in advanced cancers. Clones were read by immunoSEQ multiplex PCR, and TCRdb kept only the in-frame ones, dropping some. Here the sample spans nearly 80,000 clones, around 85% being singletons. Source: CD4+ or CD8+ T cells sorted from blood, taken in a trial of the OX40 agonist ivuxolimab. These receptors originate from an adult with an advanced solid tumor such as melanoma, head and neck, liver or kidney cancer.

This rearrangement joins TRBV5-1 to TRBJ1-1; a weak D match, TRBD1 (6 bases). The CDR3 contains 15 residues. V gave up 0 bases and J gave up 1 base, with 10 bases separating them. The germline V gene has CDR1 SGHRS and CDR2 YFSETQ. CDR3 in DNA: TGCGCCAGCAGCTTGGAAGGACAGCAGAACACTGAAGCTTTCTTT. Its protein product is CASSLEGQQNTEAFF.

The J gene is TRBJ1-5, the V gene TRBV28; the D is unclear. Germline CDR1 reads MDHEN; CDR2 reads SYDVKM. V lost 6 bases and J lost 0, with 24 bases in between. CDR3 size: 19 residues. The CDR3 DNA reads TGTGCCAGCAGCCGAAGGCCCTTAGACACTAGTAATAGCAATCAGCCCCAGCATTTT. Residues: CASSRRPLDTSNSNQPQHF.

This CDR3 reads CASTITGGPEAFF. In nucleotides, the CDR3 is TGTGCCAGCACCATCACGGGAGGGCCTGAAGCTTTCTTT. The J gene is TRBJ1-1, the V gene TRBV7-9; D unclear. In germline, CDR1 is SEHNR, CDR2 FQNEAQ (reference sequence). Between the trimmed V and J ends, which lost 7 bases and 6 bases, there was a span of 15 bases. The CDR3 sequence is 13 residues long.

This clone has only a few counts. The V call is TRBV6-1, the J call TRBJ2-1, with D possibly TRBD1 on 6 matching bases. The CDR3 runs 14 residues. The V gene lost 6 bases and the J gene lost 5 bases, with 14 bases spanning the gap. The germline V gene encodes CDR1 MNHNS and CDR2 SASEGT. The CDR3 DNA sequence: TGTGCCAGCAGCTACCCGGACAGCGACAATGAGCAGTTCTTC. Translation: CASSYPDSDNEQFF.

The table lists this clone with a count of one. The chain uses TRBV12-5 and TRBJ2-7; D possibly corresponds to TRBD1 (6 bases). CDR3 length equals 13 residues. Germline values: CDR1 LGHNT, CDR2 FRNRAP. Trimming removed 2 bases from V and 7 bases from J, with 12 bases in between. The CDR3 region is CASGLNRVEEQYF. CDR3 bases: TGTGCTAGTGGTTTGAACAGGGTTGAGGAGCAGTACTTC. Combining the CDR3 with reference TRBV12-5 and TRBJ2-7 gives the whole variable domain DARVTQTPRHKVTEMGQEVTMRCQPILGHNTVFWYRQTMMQGLELLAYFRNRAPLDDSGMPKDRFSAEMPDATLATLKIQPSEPRDSAVYFCASGLNRVEEQYFGPGTRLTVT.

The chain links TRBV7-2 to TRBJ2-1; maybe TRBD2 (6 bases). The CDR3 has 13 amino acids. Trimming took 3 bases from V and 12 from J, leaving 15 bases between them. Germline V gene lookup returns CDR1 SGHTA and CDR2 FQGNSA. The CDR3 DNA reads as TGTGCCAGCAGCTTCACGGCTCGGGGGATGCAGTTCTTC. Translation gives CASSFTARGMQFF.

The chain combines TRBV28 with TRBJ2-7; 8 bases agree with TRBD2. The V segment lost 6 bases and the J segment 6 bases; nucleotides outside the gene matches: 13. This CDR3 has 15 residues. Looked up from germline, CDR1 is MDHEN and CDR2 is SYDVKM. This CDR3 reads CASRLLQGLGAEQYF. The CDR3 bases are TGTGCCAGCAGACTGTTGCAGGGACTAGGGGCCGAGCAGTACTTC.

The chain combines TRBV7-8 with TRBJ1-6; tentative D call: TRBD1 (6 bases). The CDR3 contains 13 residues. CDR1 is SGHVS and CDR2 is FQNEAQ in the germline V gene. V gave up 6 bases and J gave up 7 bases, with 10 bases separating them. The CDR3 DNA is TGTGCCAGCAGGAGACAGGAGAATTCACCCCTCCACTTT. It translates to CASRRQENSPLHF.

The chain has TRBV10-3 and TRBJ2-5, with D possibly TRBD2 on 6 matching bases. V lost 8 bases and J 3 bases, leaving 10 bases between the germline ends. Per germline, CDR1 ENHRY and CDR2 SYGVKD. This CDR3 contains 12 residues. The CDR3 region is CAIGTSEETQYF. CDR3 DNA: TGTGCCATCGGGACTTCCGAAGAGACCCAGTACTTC.

The V gene is TRBV11-3, the J gene TRBJ2-7; a possible D gene is TRBD1 (5 bases). CDR3 length: 11 amino acids. Germline V gene lookup returns CDR1 SGHNT and CDR2 YENEEA. Trimming removed 2 bases from V and 6 bases from J, with 5 bases in between. This chain's CDR3 is CASSLRGEQYF. Here the CDR3 DNA reads TGTGCCAGCAGCTTAAGGGGCGAGCAGTACTTC.

CDR3 coding DNA: TGTGCCAGCAGCTTATGGGACAGGGAGGATACGCAGTATTTT. Amino acid sequence: CASSLWDREDTQYF. The genes are TRBV13 and TRBJ2-3; 9 positions agree with TRBD1. The CDR3 is made up of 14 amino acids. The germline gives CDR1 PRHDT, CDR2 FYEKMQ (reference sequence). V dropped 2 bases and J dropped 6; count of bases not matched to a gene: 3.

This chain joins TRBV2 and TRBJ2-7; 7 bases line up with TRBD1. The germline gives CDR1 SNHLY, CDR2 FYNNEI. V gave up 3 bases and J gave up 3 bases; unmatched junction bases: 8. This CDR3 comprises 15 residues. The CDR3 sequence: CASSDLGGVIYEQYF. CDR3 sequence (DNA): TGTGCCAGCAGTGATTTAGGGGGCGTCATCTACGAGCAGTACTTC.

The CDR3 protein is CASSYPGLASSEAFF. CDR3 bases: TGTGCCAGCAGTTACCCGGGTCTTGCCTCCTCTGAAGCTTTCTTT. The rearrangement uses TRBV6-5 and TRBJ1-1; unclear D gene. V shed 2 bases and J shed 6 bases, with 16 bases lying between them. The CDR3 contains 15 residues. CDR1 is MNHEY and CDR2 is SVGAGI in the germline V gene.

The chain combines TRBV4-1 with TRBJ1-5; 7 nucleotides align to TRBD1. This CDR3 has 19 residues. Germline loops: CDR1 MGHRA, CDR2 YSYEKL. V lost 1 base and J lost 2; bases outside the gene matches: 14. CDR3 sequence: CASSQGLRQGGLGNQPQHF. The DNA of the CDR3 is TGCGCCAGCAGCCAAGGGCTCCGACAGGGCGGATTGGGCAATCAGCCCCAGCATTTT.

The rearrangement links TRBV10-3 to TRBJ2-3; TRBD1 matches at 9 bases. Germline-derived CDR1 and CDR2 are ENHRY and SYGVKD. V was clipped by 4 bases and J by 3 bases; unmatched bases: 2. The CDR3 runs 14 residues. CDR3 sequence: CAISGGQGTDTQYF. In nucleotides, the CDR3 is TGTGCCATCAGTGGGGGACAGGGTACAGATACGCAGTATTTT.

The chain couples TRBV9 to TRBJ2-3; D might be TRBD2 (6 bases). Trimming shortened V by 2 bases and J by 2 bases, and 12 bases separated the two germline ends. The CDR3 extends over 15 amino acids. Germline CDR1 SGDLS, CDR2 YYNGEE. Here the CDR3 reads CASSVGLTVTDTQYF. As DNA, the CDR3 is TGTGCCAGCAGCGTGGGACTTACTGTCACAGATACGCAGTATTTT.

This chain links TRBV11-3 with TRBJ2-1, with TRBD1 identical over 8 bases. The CDR3 is 14 residues long. The germline CDR1 and CDR2 sequences are SGHNT and YENEEA. V lost 3 bases to trimming and J lost 10 bases; unmatched junction nucleotides: 8. This CDR3 is CASSFSSTGGEQFF. The DNA of the CDR3 is TGTGCCAGCAGCTTTTCCTCCACAGGGGGAGAGCAGTTCTTC. The whole variable domain, remainder taken from reference TRBV11-3 and TRBJ2-1, is EAGVVQSPRYKIIEKKQPVAFWCNPISGHNTLYWYLQNLGQGPELLIRYENEEAVDDSQLPKDRFSAERLKGVDSTLKIQPAELGDSAVYLCASSFSSTGGEQFFGPGTRLTVL.

The V and J genes are TRBV10-3 and TRBJ2-3; D remains unclear. With 10 bases removed from V and 2 bases from J, the gap between germline ends came to 7 bases. CDR1 and CDR2 from the germline V gene are ENHRY and SYGVKD. The CDR3 has 11 residues. In DNA form, the CDR3 reads TGTGCCACCCAATCCACAGATACGCAGTATTTT. It translates to CATQSTDTQYF.

The rearrangement uses TRBV5-1 and TRBJ2-5; TRBD1 agrees at 8 bases. V dropped 0 bases and J dropped 7; count of bases not matched to a gene: 14. Per the germline V gene, CDR1 is SGHRS and CDR2 is YFSETQ. The CDR3 has 17 residues. The CDR3 DNA follows: TGCGCCAGCAGCTTGGAAGTTAGGGGACAGGCGGTTTGGACCCAGTACTTC. It is translated as CASSLEVRGQAVWTQYF. Full variable domain (missing parts from reference TRBV5-1 and TRBJ2-5): KAGVTQTPRYLIKTRGQQVTLSCSPISGHRSVSWYQQTPGQGLQFLFEYFSETQRNKGNFPGRFSGRQFSNSRSEMNVSTLELGDSALYLCASSLEVRGQAVWTQYFGPGTRLLVL.

The chain couples TRBV5-1 to TRBJ1-5; 9 nucleotides align to TRBD1. V lost 0 bases and J lost 2; bases outside the gene matches: 0. This CDR3 spans 15 amino acids. Germline assignment: CDR1 SGHRS and CDR2 YFSETQ. Here the CDR3 DNA reads TGCGCCAGCAGCTTGGGGACAGGGGGCAATCAGCCCCAGCATTTT. Translated, it gives CASSLGTGGNQPQHF. The whole variable domain, filled in from reference TRBV5-1 and TRBJ1-5, reads KAGVTQTPRYLIKTRGQQVTLSCSPISGHRSVSWYQQTPGQGLQFLFEYFSETQRNKGNFPGRFSGRQFSNSRSEMNVSTLELGDSALYLCASSLGTGGNQPQHFGDGTRLSIL.

The chain employs TRBV2 and TRBJ2-4; D perhaps matches TRBD1 (5 bases). Trimming removed 6 bases from V and 0 bases from J, with 12 bases in between. The CDR3 has 15 amino acids. Germline values: CDR1 SNHLY, CDR2 FYNNEI. The CDR3 nucleotides are TGTGCCAGCAGGGCAGGGTGGGTAGCCAAAAACATTCAGTACTTC. Its protein product is CASRAGWVAKNIQYF.

The V call is TRBV19, the J call TRBJ2-3; 8 bases match TRBD1. Germline CDR1 reads LNHDA; CDR2 reads SQIVND (reference sequence). This CDR3 contains 11 residues. V shed 10 bases, J shed 6 bases, and the junction held 3 bases outside the gene matches. The CDR3 DNA is TGTGCCACCAGGGGGCAGGATACGCAGTATTTT. Translating gives CATRGQDTQYF.

The chain has TRBV2 and TRBJ2-5; TRBD2 agrees at 7 bases. Trimming at V came to 7 bases and at J to 7 bases, leaving 18 bases not matched to a gene. The CDR3 contains 16 residues. CDR1 and CDR2 (germline): SNHLY, FYNNEI. CDR3 amino acids: CASTYRMASGTRTQYF. CDR3 in DNA: TGTGCCAGCACCTACAGGATGGCTAGCGGAACCCGGACCCAGTACTTC.

A few counts support this clone. The CDR3, as DNA: TGTGCCAGCAGTGAAGGGGGGGGTGGCTACACCTTC. It is translated as CASSEGGGGYTF. V is TRBV25-1 and J is TRBJ1-2, with D maybe TRBD1 (5 bases). From germline, CDR1 is MGHDK and CDR2 SYGVNS. The V end lost 2 bases, the J end lost 7 bases, and 8 bases lay between the germline ends. CDR3 size: 12 residues.

The gene calls are TRBV10-3 and TRBJ2-3; the match to TRBD2 covers 8 bases. Germline CDR1 reads ENHRY; CDR2 reads SYGVKD. The length of the CDR3 is 17 residues. V trimming: 8 bases; J trimming: 0 bases; junction bases outside the gene matches: 13. CDR3 protein: CAIHPGIAGLSTDTQYF. CDR3 in DNA: TGTGCCATCCACCCTGGGATAGCGGGGCTTAGCACAGATACGCAGTATTTT.

This clone was seen more than once but under ten times. The gene calls are TRBV6-5 and TRBJ2-7, with 10 bases lining up with TRBD1. The CDR3 sequence is 15 residues long. V dropped 5 bases and J dropped 5; count of bases not matched to a gene: 9. The germline V gene has CDR1 MNHEY and CDR2 SVGAGI. CDR3 region: CASSTTGTGDHEQYF. DNA for the CDR3: TGTGCCAGCAGTACGACCGGGACAGGGGACCACGAGCAGTACTTC.

This rearrangement joins TRBV13 to TRBJ2-5; no firm D call. Germline-derived CDR1 and CDR2 are PRHDT and FYEKMQ (reference sequence). The V end was cut by 2 bases, the J end by 5 bases, with 9 bases between. This CDR3 contains 13 residues. The CDR3 DNA reads as TGTGCCAGCAGCTTAAATCTGGGGGAGACCCAGTACTTC. Encoded protein: CASSLNLGETQYF.